The rows below give T cell receptor beta chains drawn from one sample of a study of blood T cell repertoires in COVID-19. Profiled with immunoSEQ multiplex PCR; TCRdb holds only in-frame clones, not every one. The data show about 200,000 clones, 80% seen once. Sample: peripheral blood. The origin of the receptors is a human donor in a cohort sampled during active COVID-19. Both conserved end residues are trimmed from each CDR3. Clone size, where shown, is once, few, many, or a class for clones that have expanded.

CDR3 protein,clone size,V gene,CDR3 length,J gene
ASSLSYQGAWGYT,.,TRBV5-4,13,TRBJ1-2
AISEGQGDQPQH,.,TRBV10-3,12,TRBJ1-5
ASSVDGGGSRRRETQY,.,TRBV9,16,TRBJ2-5
ASSYGTSGNIQY,.,TRBV6-2/TRBV6-3,12,TRBJ2-4
ASSPTGHSYEQY,once,TRBV18,12,TRBJ2-7
ASSIRLAGTYEQY,.,TRBV19,13,TRBJ2-7
ASSYSTSYGYT,.,TRBV6-5,11,TRBJ1-2
ASSFQQGGQPQH,few,TRBV6-6,12,TRBJ1-5
AGGRGLGYGYT,.,TRBV28,11,TRBJ1-2
ASSDPSRGQGNYGYT,.,TRBV6-1,15,TRBJ1-2
ASSSRTGALSGNTIY,.,TRBV19,15,TRBJ1-3
ASSPSGGNTGELF,.,TRBV5-1,13,TRBJ2-2
ASSPTAQMNTEAF,.,TRBV7-2,13,TRBJ1-1
ASSLPSTDTQY,.,TRBV12-3/TRBV12-4,11,TRBJ2-3
ASSFLQTGGELF,.,TRBV5-1,12,TRBJ2-2
ASTLREQGNEQY,.,TRBV5-4,12,TRBJ2-7
ASSPSENYGYT,.,TRBV18,11,TRBJ1-2
ASSLWEGYEQY,.,TRBV27,11,TRBJ2-7
ASSPGTVSSPLH,.,TRBV11-2,12,TRBJ1-6
ASCRGTGRNEQF,.,TRBV2,12,TRBJ2-1
VGITGVNSPLH,.,TRBV14,11,TRBJ1-6
ASSLSLGGGATDTQY,.,TRBV7-9,15,TRBJ2-3
ASSQETVSYEQY,.,TRBV4-2,12,TRBJ2-7
ASSPWGQMNTEAF,.,TRBV7-9,13,TRBJ1-1
ASSTPLTGLGTDTQY,.,TRBV4-2,15,TRBJ2-3
ARSLPQTDHRYYGYT,.,TRBV7-5,15,TRBJ1-2
ASSLARQAGNTIY,.,TRBV5-1,13,TRBJ1-3
ASSPAGQYNEQF,.,TRBV28,12,TRBJ2-1
ASSTLQETQY,few,TRBV28,10,TRBJ2-5
ASSETGPNTEAF,.,TRBV25-1,12,TRBJ1-1
ASSAPDRFYGYT,.,TRBV9,12,TRBJ1-2
ASSPRGGSGELF,.,TRBV3-1/TRBV3-2,12,TRBJ2-2
ASSQDTRHNGYT,.,TRBV4-2,12,TRBJ1-2